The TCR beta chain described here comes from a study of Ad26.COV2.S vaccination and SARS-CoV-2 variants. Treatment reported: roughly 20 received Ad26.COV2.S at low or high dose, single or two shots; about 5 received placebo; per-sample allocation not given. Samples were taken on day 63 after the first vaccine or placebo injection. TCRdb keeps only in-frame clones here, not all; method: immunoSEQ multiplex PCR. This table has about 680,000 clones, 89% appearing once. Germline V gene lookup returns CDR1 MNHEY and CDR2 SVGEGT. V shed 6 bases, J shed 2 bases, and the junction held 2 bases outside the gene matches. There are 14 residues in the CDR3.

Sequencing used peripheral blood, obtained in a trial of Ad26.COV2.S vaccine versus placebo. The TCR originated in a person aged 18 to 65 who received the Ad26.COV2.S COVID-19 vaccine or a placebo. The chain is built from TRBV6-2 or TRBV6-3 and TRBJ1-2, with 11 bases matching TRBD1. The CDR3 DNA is TGTGCCAGCAGCCGGGACAGGGGGAACTATGGCTACACCTTC. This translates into CASSRDRGNYGYTF.